This T cell receptor (beta chain) was recorded in a study of T-cell reconstitution after alpha-beta-depleted transplantation in children. The CDR3 has 19 residues. With V trimmed by 1 base and J by 3 bases, 18 bases remained unmatched. Preparation of the TCRbeta library was carried out with unique molecular identifiers. Each CDR3 protein is one row after TCRdb ran MiXCR on the PCR reads. The repertoire has about 260,000 distinct CDR3 sequences, roughly 10% of them found once; the top ten carry roughly a quarter. This clonotype was picked up many times. The sample was peripheral blood, taken 180 days after TCRalphabeta/CD19-depleted stem cell transplant. The chain uses TRBV12-3 or TRBV12-4 and TRBJ2-7; 7 nucleotides match TRBD1. This clonotype was sampled from a male patient aged 2-15 years who had a stem cell transplant for chronic granulomatous disease, so the T cells may come from the graft donor. The CDR3 loop reads CASSLGKGQARALYYEQYF. The CDR3 DNA reads as TGTGCCAGCAGTTTAGGAAAAGGACAGGCCAGAGCCCTATACTACGAGCAGTACTTC.